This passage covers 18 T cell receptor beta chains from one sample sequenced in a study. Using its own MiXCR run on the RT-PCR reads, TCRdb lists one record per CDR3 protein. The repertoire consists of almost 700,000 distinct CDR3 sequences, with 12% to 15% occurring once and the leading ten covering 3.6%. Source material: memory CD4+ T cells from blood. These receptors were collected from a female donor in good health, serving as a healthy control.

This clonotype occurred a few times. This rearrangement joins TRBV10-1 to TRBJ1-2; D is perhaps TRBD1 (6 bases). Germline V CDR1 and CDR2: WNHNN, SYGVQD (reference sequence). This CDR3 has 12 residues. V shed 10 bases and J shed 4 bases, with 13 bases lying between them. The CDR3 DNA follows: TGCGCCAAAACAGGGATGGCCTATGGCTACACCTTC. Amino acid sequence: CAKTGMAYGYTF.

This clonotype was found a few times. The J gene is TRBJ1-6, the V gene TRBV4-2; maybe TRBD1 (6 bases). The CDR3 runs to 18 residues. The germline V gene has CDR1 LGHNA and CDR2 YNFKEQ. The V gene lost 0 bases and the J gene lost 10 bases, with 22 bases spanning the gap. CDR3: CASSQDLGSGGLGSPLHF. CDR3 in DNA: TGTGCCAGCAGCCAAGATCTCGGGAGCGGGGGGCTAGGCTCACCCCTCCACTTT.

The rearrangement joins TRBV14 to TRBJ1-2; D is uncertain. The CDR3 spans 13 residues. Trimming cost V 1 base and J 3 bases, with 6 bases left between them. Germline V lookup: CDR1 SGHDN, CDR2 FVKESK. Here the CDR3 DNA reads TGTGCCAGCAGCCAAGGGACCTACTATGGCTACACCTTC. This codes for CASSQGTYYGYTF. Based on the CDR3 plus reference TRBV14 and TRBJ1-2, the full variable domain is EAGVTQFPSHSVIEKGQTVTLRCDPISGHDNLYWYRRVMGKEIKFLLHFVKESKQDESGMPNNRFLAERTGGTYSTLKVQPAELEDSGVYFCASSQGTYYGYTFGSGTRLTVV.

The CDR3 DNA sequence: TGTGCCAGCAGTCCCCGGGCCCAGTACTTC. Protein sequence: CASSPRAQYF. The V gene is TRBV12-3 or TRBV12-4, the J gene TRBJ2-5; D call uncertain. The V and J ends lost 5 bases and 9 bases respectively, with 7 bases between them. CDR3 length: 10 residues.

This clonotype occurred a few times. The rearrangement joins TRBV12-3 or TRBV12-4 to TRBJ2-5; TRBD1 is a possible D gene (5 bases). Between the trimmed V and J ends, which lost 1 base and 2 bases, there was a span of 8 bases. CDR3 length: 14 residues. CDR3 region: CASSLGGPQETQYF. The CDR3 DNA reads TGTGCCAGCAGTTTAGGGGGCCCGCAAGAGACCCAGTACTTC.

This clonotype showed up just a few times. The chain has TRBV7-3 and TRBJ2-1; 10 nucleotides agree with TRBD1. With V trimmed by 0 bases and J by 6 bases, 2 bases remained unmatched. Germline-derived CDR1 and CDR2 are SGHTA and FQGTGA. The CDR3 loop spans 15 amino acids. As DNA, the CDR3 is TGTGCCAGCAGCTTAACACGGACAGGGGGCAATGAGCAGTTCTTC. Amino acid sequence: CASSLTRTGGNEQFF.

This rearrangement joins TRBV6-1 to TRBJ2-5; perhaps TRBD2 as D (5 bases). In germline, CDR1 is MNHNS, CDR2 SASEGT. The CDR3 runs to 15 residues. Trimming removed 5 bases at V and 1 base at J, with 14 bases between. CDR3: CASSPLRTLQETQYF. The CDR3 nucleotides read TGTGCCAGCAGTCCCCTGAGGACTCTCCAAGAGACCCAGTACTTC.

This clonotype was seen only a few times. In nucleotides, the CDR3 is TGTGCCAGCAACATGGGAGGCGGCACTGAAGCTTTCTTT. It specifies CASNMGGGTEAFF. The rearrangement uses TRBV7-9 and TRBJ1-1; the D is unclear. The CDR3 has 13 amino acids. Trimming took 7 bases from V and 4 from J, leaving 13 bases between them. Germline V gene sequence: CDR1 SEHNR, CDR2 FQNEAQ (reference sequence).

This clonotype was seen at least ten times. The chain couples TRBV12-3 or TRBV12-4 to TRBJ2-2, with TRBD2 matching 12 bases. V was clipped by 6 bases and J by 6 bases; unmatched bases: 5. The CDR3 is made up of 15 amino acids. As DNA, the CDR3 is TGTGCCAGCAGCCTGACTAGCGGGAGCCCCGGGGAGCTGTTTTTT. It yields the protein CASSLTSGSPGELFF.

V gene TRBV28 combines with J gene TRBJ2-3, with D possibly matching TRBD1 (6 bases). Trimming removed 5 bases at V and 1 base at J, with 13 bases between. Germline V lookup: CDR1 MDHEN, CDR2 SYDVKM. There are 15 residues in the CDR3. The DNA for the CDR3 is TGTGCCAGCAGTCCAGGGACATTCGGCACAGATACGCAGTATTTT. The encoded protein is CASSPGTFGTDTQYF.

The CDR3 here is CASSSPGTSGSYSYEQYF. The CDR3, as DNA: TGTGCCAGCAGTTCCCCCGGGACTAGCGGGAGCTACTCCTACGAGCAGTACTTC. The J gene is TRBJ2-7, the V gene TRBV28; 14 nucleotides line up with TRBD2. Germline lookup yields CDR1 MDHEN and CDR2 SYDVKM. The J segment lost 0 bases and the V segment lost 4 bases, leaving 8 bases of the junction unmatched. The CDR3 has 18 residues.

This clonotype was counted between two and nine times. CDR3 in amino acids: CASRVGGRSTGELFF. The CDR3 coding sequence is TGTGCCAGCAGAGTAGGGGGAAGGAGCACCGGGGAGCTGTTTTTT. V is TRBV7-2 and J is TRBJ2-2; maybe TRBD1 (6 bases). Per germline, CDR1 SGHTA and CDR2 FQGNSA. This CDR3 comprises 15 residues. The V gene lost 6 bases and the J gene lost 4 bases, with 15 bases spanning the gap.

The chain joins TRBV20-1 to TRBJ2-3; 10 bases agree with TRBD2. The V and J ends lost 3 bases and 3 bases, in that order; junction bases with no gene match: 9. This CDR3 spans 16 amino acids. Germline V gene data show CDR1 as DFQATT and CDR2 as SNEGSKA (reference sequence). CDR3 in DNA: TGCAGTGCTAGCGGCACCCTAGCGGGAGCTACAGATACGCAGTATTTT. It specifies CSASGTLAGATDTQYF.

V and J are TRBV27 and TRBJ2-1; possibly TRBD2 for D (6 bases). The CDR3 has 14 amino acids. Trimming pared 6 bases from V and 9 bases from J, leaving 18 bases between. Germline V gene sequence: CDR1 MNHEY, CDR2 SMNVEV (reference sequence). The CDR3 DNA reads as TGTGCCAGCAGGCGGGAAGGGGAGGCCGGTGAGCAGTTCTTC. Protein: CASRREGEAGEQFF.

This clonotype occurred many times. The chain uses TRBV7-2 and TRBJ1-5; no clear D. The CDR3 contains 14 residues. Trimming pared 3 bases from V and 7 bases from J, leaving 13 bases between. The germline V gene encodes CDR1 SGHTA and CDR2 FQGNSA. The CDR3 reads CASSFRDTGQPQHF. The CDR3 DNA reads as TGTGCCAGCAGCTTTCGAGACACCGGCCAGCCCCAGCATTTT.

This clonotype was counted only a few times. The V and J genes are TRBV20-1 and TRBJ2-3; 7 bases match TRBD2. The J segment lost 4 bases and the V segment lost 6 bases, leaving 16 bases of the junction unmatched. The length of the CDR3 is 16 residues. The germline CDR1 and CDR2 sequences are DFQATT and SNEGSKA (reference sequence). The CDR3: CSAPDIEGRGADTQYF. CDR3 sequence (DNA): TGCAGTGCCCCCGATATTGAGGGACGGGGGGCAGATACGCAGTATTTT.

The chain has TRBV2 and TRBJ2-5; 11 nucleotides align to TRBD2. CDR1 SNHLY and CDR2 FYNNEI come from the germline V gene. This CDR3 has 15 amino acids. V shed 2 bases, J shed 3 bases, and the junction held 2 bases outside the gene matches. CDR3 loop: CASSELLAGEETQYF. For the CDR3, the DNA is TGTGCCAGCAGTGAACTACTAGCGGGAGAAGAGACCCAGTACTTC.

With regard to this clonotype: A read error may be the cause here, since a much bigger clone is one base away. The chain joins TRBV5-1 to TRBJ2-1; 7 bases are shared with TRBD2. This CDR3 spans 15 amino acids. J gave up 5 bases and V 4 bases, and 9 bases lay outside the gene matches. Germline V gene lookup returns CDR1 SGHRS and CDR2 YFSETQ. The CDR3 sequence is CASSPQRESHNEQFF. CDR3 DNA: TGCGCCAGCAGCCCCCAGCGGGAATCTCACAATGAGCAGTTCTTC.